The 11 T cell receptor beta chains below all came from one sample that was sequenced in a study of blood T cell repertoires in COVID-19 (dated by TCRdb to 2020 to 2022). Preparation of the library involved the immunoSEQ multiplex PCR assay. The immuneACCESS repertoire file appears here via TCRdb, limited to in-frame rearrangements. These files lack a portion of the clones; in checked studies, under half of the deficit traces to unresolved V genes, and the cause of the others is not known. The sample table shows hundreds of thousands of clones, and around 88% are seen once. The top ten clonotypes cover roughly 14% of the sample. The source material was PBMCs or T cells enriched from blood (not recorded which). Receptors were obtained from a woman between 45 and 60 years old with acute COVID-19.

V gene TRBV27 combines with J gene TRBJ1-4, with 9 bases identical to TRBD1. J gave up 7 bases and V 2 bases, and 2 bases lay outside the gene matches. This CDR3 spans 14 amino acids. Germline loops: CDR1 MNHEY, CDR2 SMNVEV (reference sequence). This CDR3 is CASSLTTGGEKLFF. DNA of the CDR3: TGTGCCAGCAGTTTAACGACAGGGGGTGAAAAACTGTTTTTT. The full variable domain, rest sourced from reference TRBV27 and TRBJ1-4, is EAQVTQNPRYLITVTGKKLTVTCSQNMNHEYMSWYRQDPGLGLRQIYYSMNVEVTDKGDVPEGYKVSRKEKRNFPLILESPSPNQTSLYFCASSLTTGGEKLFFGSGTQLSVL.

The gene calls are TRBV3-1 (or the pseudogene TRBV3-2) and TRBJ1-1; D might be TRBD1 (6 bases). Trimming stripped 5 bases from V and 3 bases from J, with 10 bases between. The germline V gene has CDR1 LGHDT and CDR2 YNNKEL (reference sequence). The CDR3 sequence is 13 residues long. CDR3 region: CASSFGQYTEAFF. The CDR3 DNA is TGTGCCAGCAGCTTCGGACAGTACACTGAAGCTTTCTTT.

The gene calls are TRBV2 and TRBJ2-7, with D tentatively TRBD2 (6 bases). There are 16 residues in the CDR3. Trimming left V 0 bases short and J 4 bases short, with 16 bases between. Germline assignment: CDR1 SNHLY and CDR2 FYNNEI. Here the CDR3 reads CASSEALTGGVYEQYF. CDR3 nucleotide sequence: TGTGCCAGCAGTGAAGCGCTAACCGGGGGAGTTTACGAGCAGTACTTC. Together with reference TRBV2 and TRBJ2-7, the CDR3 gives the full variable domain: EPEVTQTPSHQVTQMGQEVILRCVPISNHLYFYWYRQILGQKVEFLVSFYNNEISEKSEIFDDQFSVERPDGSNFTLKIRSTKLEDSAMYFCASSEALTGGVYEQYFGPGTRLTVT.

In nucleotides, the CDR3 is TGTGCCAGTAGTCAGGACACCGGGGAGCTGTTTTTT. Encoded protein: CASSQDTGELFF. This chain joins TRBV19 and TRBJ2-2; D not certain. The length of the CDR3 is 12 residues. The V and J ends lost 5 bases and 3 bases respectively, with 4 bases between them. Germline V gene sequence: CDR1 LNHDA, CDR2 SQIVND (reference sequence). The entire variable domain, with the rest obtained from reference TRBV19 and TRBJ2-2, is as follows: DGGITQSPKYLFRKEGQNVTLSCEQNLNHDAMYWYRQDPGQGLRLIYYSQIVNDFQKGDIAEGYSVSREKKESFPLTVTSAQKNPTAFYLCASSQDTGELFFGEGSRLTVL.

CDR3 nucleotides: TGTGCCAGTAGTATTTTAGGCCAGGGGTGGTTCTTC. Residues: CASSILGQGWFF. V gene TRBV19 combines with J gene TRBJ2-1; maybe TRBD1 (6 bases). This CDR3 is built from 12 residues. V was pared by 3 bases and J by 15 bases, with 15 bases between. Germline values: CDR1 LNHDA, CDR2 SQIVND (reference sequence).

This chain connects TRBV18 to TRBJ2-2; D is uncertain. Germline CDR1 is KGHSH and CDR2 is LQKENI. The V gene lost 0 bases and the J gene lost 4 bases, with 12 bases spanning the gap. This CDR3 region has 16 residues. Here the CDR3 reads CASSPPVTAPTGELFF. The CDR3 nucleotides are TGTGCCAGCTCACCACCGGTTACAGCCCCCACCGGGGAGCTGTTTTTT. The entire variable domain, with the rest obtained from reference TRBV18 and TRBJ2-2, is as follows: NAGVMQNPRHLVRRRGQEARLRCSPMKGHSHVYWYRQLPEEGLKFMVYLQKENIIDESGMPKERFSAEFPKEGPSILRIQQVVRGDSAAYFCASSPPVTAPTGELFFGEGSRLTVL.

The chain recombines TRBV19 with TRBJ2-1, with 15 bases identical to TRBD2. The V segment lost 6 bases and the J segment 1 base; nucleotides outside the gene matches: 4. The CDR3 totals 17 residues. The germline gives CDR1 LNHDA, CDR2 SQIVND (reference sequence). CDR3 DNA: TGTGCCAGTAGGCTCGGACTAGCGGGAGGGTCCTACAATGAGCAGTTCTTC. Translating it yields CASRLGLAGGSYNEQFF.

This clone was counted once. This chain joins TRBV10-3 and TRBJ1-5, with a weak D call TRBD1 (6 bases). The CDR3 is 16 amino acids. CDR1 and CDR2 (germline): ENHRY, SYGVKD. V gave up 0 bases and J gave up 4 bases, with 13 bases separating them. The CDR3 here is CAISESNRAKNQPQHF. The CDR3 coding sequence is TGTGCCATCAGTGAGTCGAACAGGGCCAAAAATCAGCCCCAGCATTTT.

This clone was observed a handful of times. This rearrangement joins TRBV19 to TRBJ2-4; D is perhaps TRBD2 (7 bases). Trimming took 7 bases from V and 1 from J, leaving 23 bases between them. The CDR3 is 18 amino acids. Germline loops: CDR1 LNHDA, CDR2 SQIVND (reference sequence). The CDR3 DNA is TGTGCCAGTAAAAGTATTGGTCGGGGGGCGCCGGCCAAAAACATTCAGTACTTC. This gives the protein CASKSIGRGAPAKNIQYF. Looking up the rest from reference TRBV19 and TRBJ2-4 gives the full variable domain: DGGITQSPKYLFRKEGQNVTLSCEQNLNHDAMYWYRQDPGQGLRLIYYSQIVNDFQKGDIAEGYSVSREKKESFPLTVTSAQKNPTAFYLCASKSIGRGAPAKNIQYFGAGTRLSVL.

This clone has a handful of counts. V gene TRBV19 combines with J gene TRBJ1-2; 9 positions agree with TRBD1. With V trimmed by 5 bases and J by 1 base, 8 bases remained unmatched. The CDR3 has 16 amino acids. Germline lookup yields CDR1 LNHDA and CDR2 SQIVND (reference sequence). CDR3 nucleotides: TGTGCCAGTAGTCCTAGTGGGACAGGGCGTAACTATGGCTACACCTTC. This encodes CASSPSGTGRNYGYTF.

The chain joins TRBV4-2 to TRBJ2-2, with D perhaps matching TRBD1 (6 bases). This CDR3 is built from 17 residues. Germline V gene lookup returns CDR1 LGHNA and CDR2 YNFKEQ. V dropped 0 bases and J dropped 4 bases, with 15 bases sitting between them. The CDR3 sequence: CASSQEGAGFPTGELFF. The CDR3 coding sequence is TGTGCCAGCAGCCAAGAGGGGGCGGGTTTCCCCACCGGGGAGCTGTTTTTT.